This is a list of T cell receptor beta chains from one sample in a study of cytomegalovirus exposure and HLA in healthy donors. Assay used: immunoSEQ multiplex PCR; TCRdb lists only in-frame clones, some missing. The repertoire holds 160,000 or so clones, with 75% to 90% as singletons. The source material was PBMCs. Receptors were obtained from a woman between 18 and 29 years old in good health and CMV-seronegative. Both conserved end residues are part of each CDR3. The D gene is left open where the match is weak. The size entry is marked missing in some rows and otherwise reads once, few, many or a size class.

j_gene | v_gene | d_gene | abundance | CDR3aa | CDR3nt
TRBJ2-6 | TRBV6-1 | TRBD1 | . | CASTTTGQGGLTF | TGTGCCAGCACAACGACAGGACAGGGGGGCCTGACTTTC
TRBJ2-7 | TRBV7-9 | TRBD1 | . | CSSRGRAGPPISGEQYF | TGTTCCAGCAGGGGGCGAGCCGGACCCCCAATCTCGGGCGAGCAGTACTTC
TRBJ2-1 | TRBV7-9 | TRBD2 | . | CASSFGTSDNEQFF | TGTGCCAGCAGCTTCGGGACTAGCGACAATGAGCAGTTCTTC
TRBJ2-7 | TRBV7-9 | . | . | CASSLYGGPYEQYF | TGTGCCAGCAGCTTATACGGGGGGCCCTACGAGCAGTACTTC
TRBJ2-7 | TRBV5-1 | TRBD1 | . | CASSIDRASYEQYF | TGCGCCAGCAGCATCGACAGGGCCTCCTACGAGCAGTACTTC
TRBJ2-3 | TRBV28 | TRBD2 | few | CASSSSSGVPTDTQYF | TGTGCCAGCAGTTCATCTAGCGGGGTTCCAACAGATACGCAGTATTTT
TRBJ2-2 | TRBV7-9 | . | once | CSSSLKQGNTGELFF | TGTTCCAGCAGCTTAAAACAGGGAAACACCGGGGAGCTGTTTTTT
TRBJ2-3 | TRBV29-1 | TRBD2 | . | CSVRTSGGSSTDTQYF | TGCAGCGTCCGGACTAGCGGGGGATCTAGCACAGATACGCAGTATTTT
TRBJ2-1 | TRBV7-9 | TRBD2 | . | CASSAAGLAGYNEQFF | TGTGCCAGCAGCGCGGCGGGACTAGCGGGGTACAATGAGCAGTTCTTC
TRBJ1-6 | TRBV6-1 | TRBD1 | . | CASRTDRVYNSPLHF | TGTGCCAGCAGAACCGACAGGGTTTATAATTCACCCCTCCACTTT
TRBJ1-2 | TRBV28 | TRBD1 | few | CASSRPGTGTGGYTF | TGTGCCAGCAGCCGACCCGGGACAGGGACCGGTGGCTACACCTTC
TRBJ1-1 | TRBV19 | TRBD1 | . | CASSERDRKAFF | TGTGCCAGTAGTGAACGGGACAGAAAAGCTTTCTTT
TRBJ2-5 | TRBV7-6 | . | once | CASSLNSGVQETQYF | TGTGCCAGCAGCTTAAACTCGGGAGTCCAAGAGACCCAGTACTTC
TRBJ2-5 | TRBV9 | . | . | CASSVEGGGTIYF | TGTGCCAGCAGCGTAGAGGGAGGGGGAACCATTTACTTC
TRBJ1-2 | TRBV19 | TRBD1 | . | CASSPRDRGGYTF | TGTGCCAGTAGTCCTCGGGACAGGGGCGGCTACACCTTC
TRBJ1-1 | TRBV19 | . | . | CASSIERRGNTEAFF | TGTGCCAGTAGTATAGAGAGGCGAGGGAACACTGAAGCTTTCTTT
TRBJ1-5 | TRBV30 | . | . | CAWSQGGSGNQPQHF | TGTGCCTGGAGCCAGGGAGGGAGTGGAAATCAGCCCCAGCATTTT
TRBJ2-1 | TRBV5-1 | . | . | CASRGGVGDEQFF | TGCGCCAGCAGAGGGGGGGTTGGAGATGAGCAGTTCTTC